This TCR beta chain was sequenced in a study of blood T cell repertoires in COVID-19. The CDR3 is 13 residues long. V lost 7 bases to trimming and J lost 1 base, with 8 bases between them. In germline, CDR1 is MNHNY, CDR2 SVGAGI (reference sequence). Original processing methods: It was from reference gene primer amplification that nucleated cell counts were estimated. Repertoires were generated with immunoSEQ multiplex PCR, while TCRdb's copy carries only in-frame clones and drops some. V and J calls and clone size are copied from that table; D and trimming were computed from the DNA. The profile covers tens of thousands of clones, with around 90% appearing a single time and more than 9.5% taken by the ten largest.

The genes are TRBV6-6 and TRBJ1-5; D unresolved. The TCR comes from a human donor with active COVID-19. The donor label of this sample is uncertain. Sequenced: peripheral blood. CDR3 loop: CASMLMSNQPQHF. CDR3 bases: TGTGCCAGCATGCTAATGAGCAATCAGCCCCAGCATTTT.